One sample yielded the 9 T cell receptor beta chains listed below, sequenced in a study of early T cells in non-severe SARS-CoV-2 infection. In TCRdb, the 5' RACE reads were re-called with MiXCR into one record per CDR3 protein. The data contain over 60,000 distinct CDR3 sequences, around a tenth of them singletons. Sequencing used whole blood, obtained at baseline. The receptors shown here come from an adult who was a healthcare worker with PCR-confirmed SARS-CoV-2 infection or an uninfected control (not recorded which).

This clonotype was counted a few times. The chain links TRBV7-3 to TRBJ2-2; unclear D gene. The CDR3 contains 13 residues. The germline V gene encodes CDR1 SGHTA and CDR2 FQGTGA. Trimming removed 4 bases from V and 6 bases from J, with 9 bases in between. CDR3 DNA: TGTGCCAGCAGCTCGCTAGGGTCCGGGGAGCTGTTTTTT. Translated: CASSSLGSGELFF. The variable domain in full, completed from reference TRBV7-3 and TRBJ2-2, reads GAGVSQTPSNKVTEKGKYVELRCDPISGHTALYWYRQSLGQGPEFLIYFQGTGAADDSGLPNDRFFAVRPEGSVSTLKIQRTERGDSAVYLCASSSLGSGELFFGEGSRLTVL.

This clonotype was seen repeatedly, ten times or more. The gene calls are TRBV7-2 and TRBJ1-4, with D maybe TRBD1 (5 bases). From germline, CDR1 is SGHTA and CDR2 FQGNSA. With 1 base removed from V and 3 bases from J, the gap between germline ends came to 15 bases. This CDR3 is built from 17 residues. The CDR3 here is CASSLETALRANEKLFF. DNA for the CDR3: TGTGCCAGCAGCTTAGAGACAGCCCTTAGGGCTAATGAAAAACTGTTTTTT.

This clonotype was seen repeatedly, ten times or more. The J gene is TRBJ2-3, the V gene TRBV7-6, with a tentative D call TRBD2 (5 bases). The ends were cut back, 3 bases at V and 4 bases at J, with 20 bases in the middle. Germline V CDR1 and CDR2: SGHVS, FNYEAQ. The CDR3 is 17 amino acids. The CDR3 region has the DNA TGTGCCAGCAGCTTGGAGGAGAGGGAGCCTGACTCAGATACGCAGTATTTT. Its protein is CASSLEEREPDSDTQYF. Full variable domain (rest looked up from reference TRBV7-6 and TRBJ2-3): GAGVSQSPRYKVTKRGQDVALRCDPISGHVSLYWYRQALGQGPEFLTYFNYEAQQDKSGLPNDRFSAERPEGSISTLTIQRTEQRDSAMYRCASSLEEREPDSDTQYFGPGTRLTVL.

The CDR3 region is CAIPGQGALGANVLTF. CDR3 DNA: TGTGCCATCCCGGGACAGGGGGCGCTTGGGGCCAACGTCCTGACTTTC. V is TRBV10-3 and J is TRBJ2-6; TRBD1 aligns across 12 bases. J lost 3 bases, V lost 8 bases, and 5 bases had no gene match. Per germline, CDR1 ENHRY and CDR2 SYGVKD. This CDR3 has 16 residues.

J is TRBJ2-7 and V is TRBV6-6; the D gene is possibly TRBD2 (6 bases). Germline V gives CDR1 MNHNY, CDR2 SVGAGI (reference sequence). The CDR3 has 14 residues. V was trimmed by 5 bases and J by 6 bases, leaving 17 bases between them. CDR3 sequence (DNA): TGTGCCAGCAGTGATACCGGGGGTCCGGGCGAGCAGTACTTC. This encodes CASSDTGGPGEQYF.

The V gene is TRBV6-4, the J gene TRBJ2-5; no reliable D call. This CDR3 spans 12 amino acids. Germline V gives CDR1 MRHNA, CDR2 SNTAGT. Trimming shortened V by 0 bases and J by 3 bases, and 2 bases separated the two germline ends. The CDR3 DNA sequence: TGTGCCAGCAGTGACTCGAAAGAGACCCAGTACTTC. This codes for CASSDSKETQYF.

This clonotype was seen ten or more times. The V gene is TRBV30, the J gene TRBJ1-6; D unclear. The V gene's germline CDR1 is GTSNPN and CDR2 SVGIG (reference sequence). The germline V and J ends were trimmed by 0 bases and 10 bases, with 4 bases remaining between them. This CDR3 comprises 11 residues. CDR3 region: CAWSVGSPLHF. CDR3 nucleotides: TGTGCCTGGAGTGTCGGCTCACCCCTCCACTTT. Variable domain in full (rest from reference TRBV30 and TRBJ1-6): SQTIHQWPATLVQPVGSPLSLECTVEGTSNPNLYWYRQAAGRGLQLLFYSVGIGQISSEVPQNLSASRPQDRQFILSSKKLLLSDSGFYLCAWSVGSPLHFGNGTRLTVT.

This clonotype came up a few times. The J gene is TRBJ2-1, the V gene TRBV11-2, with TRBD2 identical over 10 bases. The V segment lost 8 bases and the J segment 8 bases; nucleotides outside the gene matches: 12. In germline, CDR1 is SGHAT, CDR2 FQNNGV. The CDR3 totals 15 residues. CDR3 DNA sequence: TGTGCCAGCGTATTTACTAGCGGGGTCTTCGATGAGCAGTTCTTC. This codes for CASVFTSGVFDEQFF.

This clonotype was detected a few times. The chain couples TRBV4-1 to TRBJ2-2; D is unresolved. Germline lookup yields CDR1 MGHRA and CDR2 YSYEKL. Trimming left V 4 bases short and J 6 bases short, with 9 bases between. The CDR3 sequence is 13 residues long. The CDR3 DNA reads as TGCGCCAGCAGCCCTAGGGTTCCCGGGGAGCTGTTTTTT. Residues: CASSPRVPGELFF.